This entry lists 9 T cell receptor beta chains sequenced from one sample in a study of blood T cells in healthy people across ages. A second PCR, run for roughly 7 to 12 cycles, used a sample-barcoded 5' primer plus a J-beta primer mix. TCRdb passed the 5' RACE reads through MiXCR, listing each CDR3 protein once. Of 1,800,000 or so distinct CDR3 sequences listed, about 39% are singletons. Sequenced material: blood. Source of these receptors: a human donor in good health.

The V and J genes are TRBV29-1 and TRBJ1-2; D is perhaps TRBD1 (5 bases). CDR3 length: 14 amino acids. The ends were cut back, 2 bases at V and 4 bases at J, with 14 bases in the middle. The germline gives CDR1 SQVTM, CDR2 ANQGSEA. The CDR3 nucleotides read TGCAGCGTTGAATGGGGGTCGGGCGGCTATGGCTACACCTTC. Encoded protein: CSVEWGSGGYGYTF.

The CDR3 DNA follows: TGTGCCAGCAGCGCGACAGGGTATTATGAGCAGTTCTTC. It specifies CASSATGYYEQFF. The V call is TRBV7-3, the J call TRBJ2-1; TRBD1 matches at 7 bases. Germline CDR1 reads SGHTA; CDR2 reads FQGTGA. The CDR3 loop spans 13 amino acids. V gave up 5 bases and J gave up 8 bases; unmatched junction bases: 6. The full variable domain, with the rest looked up from reference TRBV7-3 and TRBJ2-1, is GAGVSQTPSNKVTEKGKYVELRCDPISGHTALYWYRQSLGQGPEFLIYFQGTGAADDSGLPNDRFFAVRPEGSVSTLKIQRTERGDSAVYLCASSATGYYEQFFGPGTRLTVL.

This clonotype was counted only a few times. V gene TRBV2 combines with J gene TRBJ2-3; D not resolved. The germline V gene encodes CDR1 SNHLY and CDR2 FYNNEI. The CDR3 consists of 11 residues. The V end was cut by 8 bases, the J end by 5 bases, with 8 bases between. CDR3 sequence: CASQYGDTQYF. The CDR3 DNA reads as TGTGCCAGCCAGTATGGAGATACGCAGTATTTT. Supplemented by reference TRBV2 and TRBJ2-3, the full variable domain reads EPEVTQTPSHQVTQMGQEVILRCVPISNHLYFYWYRQILGQKVEFLVSFYNNEISEKSEIFDDQFSVERPDGSNFTLKIRSTKLEDSAMYFCASQYGDTQYFGPGTRLTVL.

The genes are TRBV7-9 and TRBJ1-2; no definite D call. The length of the CDR3 is 12 residues. V was cut by 1 base and J by 12 bases, with 12 bases left in between. Germline lookup yields CDR1 SEHNR and CDR2 FQNEAQ (reference sequence). CDR3: CASSLEAHSHTF. DNA for the CDR3: TGTGCCAGCAGCTTAGAGGCGCACTCACACACCTTC.

There are a few counts of this clonotype. This chain links TRBV4-2 with TRBJ2-1; D gene uncertain. This CDR3 is 15 amino acids long. Germline V gene sequence: CDR1 LGHNA, CDR2 YNFKEQ. Trimming stripped 0 bases from V and 2 bases from J, with 8 bases between. This CDR3 is CASSQDETPYNEQFF. The CDR3 DNA sequence: TGTGCCAGCAGCCAAGATGAGACTCCCTACAATGAGCAGTTCTTC.

This clonotype came up a few times. The rearrangement joins TRBV6-5 to TRBJ2-4; D is perhaps TRBD1 (5 bases). This CDR3 has 15 amino acids. Trimming cost V 2 bases and J 7 bases, with 15 bases left between them. Germline V CDR1 and CDR2: MNHEY, SVGAGI. For the CDR3, the DNA is TGTGCCAGCAGTTACACGGGCCAGGGTTTCAACATTCAGTACTTC. Its protein is CASSYTGQGFNIQYF.

For this clonotype: A read error may account for a junction end that differs from germline. The CDR3 here is CASSQDFAAGWGEQYF. The DNA for the CDR3 is TGCGCCAGCAGTCAAGATTTCGCGGCAGGGTGGGGCGAGCAGTACTTC. The chain combines TRBV4-3 with TRBJ2-5; a possible D gene is TRBD1 (5 bases). TRBJ2-7 matches the DNA end more closely, so the J call is doubtful. The CDR3 covers 16 residues. Per the germline V gene, CDR1 is LGHNA and CDR2 is YSLEER.

A word on this clonotype: At one of its ends the junction is not consistent with the germline gene, which may arise from a read error. The chain joins TRBV4-3 to TRBJ1-6; D is ambiguous. Germline lookup yields CDR1 LGHNA and CDR2 YSLEER. The CDR3 totals 13 residues. CDR3 in amino acids: CASNQDPASPLHF. CDR3 sequence (DNA): TGCGCCAGCAACCAAGATCCGGCTTCACCCCTCCACTTT.

This clonotype appeared a few times. The V and J genes are TRBV12-3 or TRBV12-4 and TRBJ2-5; D not certain. CDR3 size: 15 residues. The V end lost 2 bases, the J end lost 0 bases, and 10 bases lay between the germline ends. CDR3 DNA: TGTGCCAGCAGTTTATATCTCTCGTACCAAGAGACCCAGTACTTC. It translates to CASSLYLSYQETQYF.